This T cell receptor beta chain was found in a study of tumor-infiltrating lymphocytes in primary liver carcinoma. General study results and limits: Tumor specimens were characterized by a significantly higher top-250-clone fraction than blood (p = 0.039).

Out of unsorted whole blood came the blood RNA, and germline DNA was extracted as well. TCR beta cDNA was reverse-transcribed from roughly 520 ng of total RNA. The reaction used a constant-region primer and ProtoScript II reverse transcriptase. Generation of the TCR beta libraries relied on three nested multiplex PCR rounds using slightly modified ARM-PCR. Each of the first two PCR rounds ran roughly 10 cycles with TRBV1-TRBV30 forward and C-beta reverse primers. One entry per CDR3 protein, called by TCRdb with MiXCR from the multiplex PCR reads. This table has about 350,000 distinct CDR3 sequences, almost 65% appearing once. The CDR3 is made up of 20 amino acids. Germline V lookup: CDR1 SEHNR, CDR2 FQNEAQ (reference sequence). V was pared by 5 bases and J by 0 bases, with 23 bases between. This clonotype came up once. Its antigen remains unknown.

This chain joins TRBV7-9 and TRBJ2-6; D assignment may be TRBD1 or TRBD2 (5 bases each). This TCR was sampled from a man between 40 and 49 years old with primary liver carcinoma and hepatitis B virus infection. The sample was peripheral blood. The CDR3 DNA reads TGTGCCAGCAGCCGGACTGATCCGGGACGCCAACTCTCTGGGGCCAACGTCCTGACTTTC. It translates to CASSRTDPGRQLSGANVLTF.